These T cell receptor beta chains were read from a single sample in a study of blood T cell repertoires in COVID-19. The data were produced by immunoSEQ multiplex PCR, yet TCRdb's version contains in-frame clones alone and is incomplete. This sample has some 180,000 clones, with approximately 80% found just once. The sequenced material came from PBMCs or T cells enriched from blood (not recorded which). All receptors come from a man in his 60s who had been exposed to COVID-19. Both conserved end residues are part of each CDR3. The D gene is left open where the match is weak. Part of the rows lack a size; the others show once, few, many or a class for expanded clones.

cdr3_nt | cdr3_aa | v_call | clone_size | j_call | d_call
TGTGCCAGTAGTGCGACAGTGAACACTGAAGCTTTCTTT | CASSATVNTEAFF | TRBV19 | once | TRBJ1-1 | -
TGTGCCAGCAGCTTGGGGGCAGGGAAGGAGACCCAGTACTTC | CASSLGAGKETQYF | TRBV7-7 | - | TRBJ2-5 | -
TGCAGCGTTGAGGGCCCGTACTACGAGCAGTACTTC | CSVEGPYYEQYF | TRBV29-1 | - | TRBJ2-7 | -
TGCGCCAGCAGCCAAGGTCTTAGCTCCTACAATGAGCAGTTCTTC | CASSQGLSSYNEQFF | TRBV4-3 | - | TRBJ2-1 | -
TGTGCCAGTAGCCGAAACAGGGCCTATGGCTACACCTTC | CASSRNRAYGYTF | TRBV19 | once | TRBJ1-2 | -
TGTGCCAGCAGCCGTTTCACTGAAGCTTTCTTT | CASSRFTEAFF | TRBV6-5 | - | TRBJ1-1 | -
TGTGCCAGCAGCTTGGTTTCCGGTGACACAGATACGCAGTATTTT | CASSLVSGDTDTQYF | TRBV5-6 | - | TRBJ2-3 | -
TGTGCCAGTACCTCCGGAGATTATAATTCACCCCTCCACTTT | CASTSGDYNSPLHF | TRBV19 | - | TRBJ1-6 | -
TGTGCCAGCAGACCCCAGGGTAATCAGCCCCAGCATTTT | CASRPQGNQPQHF | TRBV6-5 | - | TRBJ1-5 | -
TGCAGCGTTGTGGGGGGAAACTATGGCTACACCTTC | CSVVGGNYGYTF | TRBV29-1 | many | TRBJ1-2 | -
TGTGCCTGGAGTCCCAGCGGCGGAGGTGAGCAGTACTTC | CAWSPSGGGEQYF | TRBV30 | - | TRBJ2-7 | -
TGTGCCAGCAGCACCGACAGATTTTCACCCCTCCACTTT | CASSTDRFSPLHF | TRBV5-8 | - | TRBJ1-6 | -
TGTGCCAGCAGCTTGGCGCCTAGCGGGAGAGGTTACAATGAGCAGTTCTTC | CASSLAPSGRGYNEQFF | TRBV5-4 | - | TRBJ2-1 | TRBD2
TGCAGCGTTGAAGGGGCGGGAGGGCTAGGTGACACCGGGGAGCTGTTTTTT | CSVEGAGGLGDTGELFF | TRBV29-1 | - | TRBJ2-2 | TRBD2
TGTGCCAGCAGTTACTCGGGAGTCCTGAACACCGGGGAGCTGTTTTTT | CASSYSGVLNTGELFF | TRBV6-6 | - | TRBJ2-2 | -
TGTGCCAGCAGCCAAGATAAGTGGCCGGGCACTGAAGCTTTCTTT | CASSQDKWPGTEAFF | TRBV14 | - | TRBJ1-1 | -
TGTGCCAGCAGTCCGACCCCCCTCCTAGCGGACACAACCTACGAGCAGTACTTC | CASSPTPLLADTTYEQYF | TRBV6-2/TRBV6-3 | - | TRBJ2-7 | TRBD2
TGTGCCAGCTCAGCGGGAGGGAGCACAGATACGCAGTATTTT | CASSAGGSTDTQYF | TRBV2 | - | TRBJ2-3 | TRBD2
TGTGCCAGTAGTATAACTCCTAGCGGGAACTACAATGAGCAGTTCTTC | CASSITPSGNYNEQFF | TRBV19 | - | TRBJ2-1 | TRBD2
TGTGCCACCAGTACAGGGGAGTACGGTGGGAACATTCAGTACTTC | CATSTGEYGGNIQYF | TRBV24-1 | - | TRBJ2-4 | TRBD1
TGTGCCAGTAGTATAAATCAGAGCAATCAGCCCCAGCATTTT | CASSINQSNQPQHF | TRBV19 | - | TRBJ1-5 | -
TGTGCCTGGAGTGCATGGGGGGGTAGAGGGGAGCTGTTTTTT | CAWSAWGGRGELFF | TRBV30 | few | TRBJ2-2 | TRBD2
TGCGCCAGCAGCTTGAGCGGTCCTAGCACAGATACGCAGTATTTT | CASSLSGPSTDTQYF | TRBV5-1 | - | TRBJ2-3 | -
TGTGCCAGCACGTCTAGCGGGAGTCTAGGCTCCTACAATGAGCAGTTCTTC | CASTSSGSLGSYNEQFF | TRBV28 | - | TRBJ2-1 | TRBD2
TGTGCCAGCAGTCGGGGGGCTGGGGCCAACGTCCTGACTTTC | CASSRGAGANVLTF | TRBV28 | - | TRBJ2-6 | TRBD2
TGTGCCACCTCCCGGACAGGGGCCTACGAGCAGTACTTC | CATSRTGAYEQYF | TRBV6-5 | - | TRBJ2-7 | TRBD1
TGTGCCAGCAGCTTCTTATTAGCCGGGAGCACCGGGGAGCTGTTTTTT | CASSFLLAGSTGELFF | TRBV7-6 | few | TRBJ2-2 | -
TGTGCCACCAGCAGAGAGCGAACGCAGTATTTT | CATSRERTQYF | TRBV15 | - | TRBJ2-3 | -
TGTGCCAGCAGCTTGGGGGACAGGAACACTGAAGCTTTCTTT | CASSLGDRNTEAFF | TRBV5-8 | - | TRBJ1-1 | TRBD1
TGTGCCAGCAGTTTACCCGATAATTCACCCCTCCACTTT | CASSLPDNSPLHF | TRBV27 | - | TRBJ1-6 | -
TGCGCCAGCAGTGGGGGACAGGGGGGAGTGGAGCAGTACTTC | CASSGGQGGVEQYF | TRBV10-1 | few | TRBJ2-7 | TRBD1
TGTGCCAGCAGTGTCCTTAGCGGGGGTAGCACAGATACGCAGTATTTT | CASSVLSGGSTDTQYF | TRBV6-4 | - | TRBJ2-3 | TRBD2
TGCAGCCAGGGTTGGGGCACAGATACGCAGTATTTT | CSQGWGTDTQYF | TRBV29-1 | - | TRBJ2-3 | -
TGTGCCAGCAGCTATGGTTTGCGCGGGGAGACCCAGTACTTC | CASSYGLRGETQYF | TRBV7-2 | - | TRBJ2-5 | -
TGCAGCGTTGTTGGTCCGACAGGGGGCATTAACTATGGCTACACCTTC | CSVVGPTGGINYGYTF | TRBV29-1 | - | TRBJ1-2 | TRBD1
TGTGCCAGCAGCGTAGATCACAGTAACTCCTACGAGCAGTACTTC | CASSVDHSNSYEQYF | TRBV9 | once | TRBJ2-7 | -
TGTGCCTGGGCGACAGGGTCCTACGAGCAGTACTTC | CAWATGSYEQYF | TRBV30 | few | TRBJ2-7 | TRBD1
TGTGCCAGCAGTTTAGGGGCCCACTATGGCTACACCTTC | CASSLGAHYGYTF | TRBV28 | - | TRBJ1-2 | -
TGTGCCAGCAGCTTAGGGTGGAGTCCCACAGATACGCAGTATTTT | CASSLGWSPTDTQYF | TRBV7-8 | - | TRBJ2-3 | -
TGTGCCACCAGTGATATGACAGGGGATAACTATGGCTACACCTTC | CATSDMTGDNYGYTF | TRBV24-1 | - | TRBJ1-2 | TRBD1
TGCGCCAGCAGCTTGGGGAGAAGCTACGAGCAGTACTTC | CASSLGRSYEQYF | TRBV5-1 | once | TRBJ2-7 | -
TGTGCCAGCAGTTATCGCACAGACAACACTGAAGCTTTCTTT | CASSYRTDNTEAFF | TRBV6-5 | - | TRBJ1-1 | -
TGTGCCAGCAGGTCCTACTCTGGAGATCAGCCCCAGCATTTT | CASRSYSGDQPQHF | TRBV27 | - | TRBJ1-5 | -
TGTGCCAGCAGCTTAGCGCTTCGGGAGGGCCTAGGGGAGACCCAGTACTTC | CASSLALREGLGETQYF | TRBV7-9 | few | TRBJ2-5 | TRBD2
TGCAGCGTTGCCCCAGGTTTATCGCCTAATGAAAAACTGTTTTTT | CSVAPGLSPNEKLFF | TRBV29-1 | - | TRBJ1-4 | -
TGTGCCAGCAGCTTATACGCGGGAGATTCCTACAATGAGCAGTTCTTC | CASSLYAGDSYNEQFF | TRBV7-3 | - | TRBJ2-1 | TRBD2
TGTGCCAGCAGCTTTGAAAGCGGGAGGGCGGGTCGGCACGAGCAGTACTTC | CASSFESGRAGRHEQYF | TRBV7-2 | few | TRBJ2-7 | TRBD2
TGCGCCAGCAGTGAGGAGGGACATAGCAATCAGCCCCAGCATTTT | CASSEEGHSNQPQHF | TRBV10-2 | once | TRBJ1-5 | -
TGTGCCAGCAGTGTTGTCAGGGGGCTTCGCAATCAGCCCCAGCATTTT | CASSVVRGLRNQPQHF | TRBV28 | - | TRBJ1-5 | TRBD1
TGTGCCAGCAGCCCCTCCGGGACAGTCACTGAAGCTTTCTTT | CASSPSGTVTEAFF | TRBV3-1/TRBV3-2 | - | TRBJ1-1 | TRBD1
TGTGCCAGCAGCTTAAGGGGCCCAACATATGGCTACACCTTC | CASSLRGPTYGYTF | TRBV7-9 | - | TRBJ1-2 | -
TGTGCCAGCAGCTCTACCCCCGGGACAGGGCATGGCTACACCTTC | CASSSTPGTGHGYTF | TRBV7-3 | - | TRBJ1-2 | TRBD1
TGTGCCAATCGGGTGGGGGGAAGTACTGAAGCTTTCTTT | CANRVGGSTEAFF | TRBV5-4 | - | TRBJ1-1 | -
TGTGCCAGTAGGCTTGACAGGGGTCCCTACAATGAGCAGTTCTTC | CASRLDRGPYNEQFF | TRBV19 | - | TRBJ2-1 | TRBD1
TGTGCCAGTACCGGATCAGGGCTCCAGCCCCAGCATTTT | CASTGSGLQPQHF | TRBV19 | - | TRBJ1-5 | -